This is a list of T cell receptor beta chains from one sample in a study of cytomegalovirus exposure and HLA in healthy donors. Assay used: immunoSEQ multiplex PCR; TCRdb lists only in-frame clones, some missing. The table lists 100,000 to 130,000 clones, approximately 85% of them singletons. Source material: PBMCs. The receptor set was obtained from a woman between 18 and 29 years old in good health and CMV-seronegative. The CDR3 runs from the conserved cysteine through the conserved F or W. The order of the fields is D gene, V gene, J gene, clone size, CDR3 protein, CDR3 DNA. D genes are given only for firm matches. Not every row has a clone size; where given, it reads once, few, many or a size class.

.,TRBV5-1,TRBJ2-5,.,CASSLALGREETQYF,TGCGCCAGCAGCTTGGCTCTTGGCCGGGAAGAGACCCAGTACTTC
TRBD1,TRBV19,TRBJ1-2,.,CASSHDRGVNYGYTF,TGTGCCAGTAGTCACGACAGGGGGGTTAACTATGGCTACACCTTC
.,TRBV5-4,TRBJ2-7,.,CASRERGTYEQYF,TGTGCCAGCAGGGAAAGGGGAACCTACGAGCAGTACTTC
.,TRBV10-3,TRBJ2-3,.,CAISGATGTDTQYF,TGTGCCATCAGTGGGGCGACAGGCACAGATACGCAGTATTTT
TRBD1,TRBV30,TRBJ2-7,.,CAWRGQKYEQYF,TGTGCCTGGAGGGGACAGAAATACGAGCAGTACTTC
.,TRBV7-9,TRBJ1-6,.,CASRDAPGSPLHF,TGTGCCAGCAGAGACGCACCGGGGTCACCCCTCCACTTT
TRBD2,TRBV6-4,TRBJ2-2,few,CASSELAGSGELFF,TGTGCCAGCAGTGAACTAGCGGGGAGCGGGGAGCTGTTTTTT
TRBD1,TRBV6-5,TRBJ2-7,.,CASSLATGTGVYEQYF,TGTGCCAGCAGTTTAGCCACCGGGACAGGGGTCTACGAGCAGTACTTC
.,TRBV27,TRBJ2-1,.,CASSQGPGNEQFF,TGTGCCAGCAGTCAGGGGCCAGGCAATGAGCAGTTCTTC
TRBD2,TRBV6-5,TRBJ2-2,once,CASSFGTSDTGELFF,TGTGCCAGCAGTTTCGGGACTAGCGATACCGGGGAGCTGTTTTTT
.,TRBV20-1,TRBJ2-1,.,CSASEGNEQFF,TGCAGTGCTTCGGAGGGGAATGAGCAGTTCTTC
TRBD2,TRBV7-2,TRBJ2-7,.,CASSAGLAGYEQYF,TGTGCCAGCAGCGCCGGACTAGCGGGTTACGAGCAGTACTTC
.,TRBV6-4,TRBJ2-7,few,CASAGRRFYEQYF,TGTGCCAGCGCCGGTCGCCGTTTCTACGAGCAGTACTTC
TRBD1,TRBV28,TRBJ1-6,.,CASRVIQGALHSPLHF,TGTGCCAGCAGAGTGATCCAGGGGGCGTTGCATTCACCCCTCCACTTT
TRBD2,TRBV5-1,TRBJ2-2,.,CASSWTRTSGGTNTGELFF,TGCGCCAGCAGCTGGACTCGGACTAGCGGGGGGACGAACACCGGGGAGCTGTTTTTT
TRBD1,TRBV6-5,TRBJ2-4,.,CASSTDRAGKNIQYF,TGTGCCAGCAGTACAGACAGGGCCGGCAAAAACATTCAGTACTTC
TRBD2,TRBV9,TRBJ2-5,.,CASSVGDSGGSETQYF,TGTGCCAGCAGCGTAGGAGATAGCGGGGGTTCGGAGACCCAGTACTTC
TRBD2,TRBV4-1,TRBJ2-7,.,CASSQVTSGLSYEQYF,TGCGCCAGCAGCCAAGTAACTAGCGGGCTCTCCTACGAGCAGTACTTC
TRBD1,TRBV10-1,TRBJ1-3,once,CASSDYGTEEQNTIYF,TGCGCCAGCAGTGACTACGGGACAGAAGAGCAAAACACCATATATTTT
TRBD1,TRBV9,TRBJ2-1,.,CASSGTGAWNEQFF,TGTGCCAGCTCTGGGACAGGGGCATGGAATGAGCAGTTCTTC
TRBD1,TRBV11-2,TRBJ2-7,.,CASSLDIGQGSYEQYF,TGTGCCAGCAGCTTAGATATAGGACAGGGGTCCTACGAGCAGTACTTC
.,TRBV5-8,TRBJ2-7,.,CASSLGQSYEQYF,TGTGCCAGCAGCTTGGGACAGTCCTACGAGCAGTACTTC
TRBD1,TRBV28,TRBJ1-2,.,CASSPRTGGYHYGYTF,TGTGCCAGCAGTCCTAGGACAGGGGGTTACCACTATGGCTACACCTTC
.,TRBV2,TRBJ2-5,.,CASSSTGVGQETQYF,TGTGCCAGCAGTTCTACAGGAGTGGGGCAAGAGACCCAGTACTTC
TRBD1,TRBV5-6,TRBJ1-1,few,CASSFLDRDTEAFF,TGTGCCAGCAGCTTTCTGGACAGGGACACTGAAGCTTTCTTT
TRBD1,TRBV19,TRBJ2-7,once,CASRGTGPPYEQYF,TGTGCCAGTAGAGGGACAGGTCCCCCCTACGAGCAGTACTTC
.,TRBV30,TRBJ1-2,.,CAWTPGGSLANYGYTF,TGTGCCTGGACCCCAGGTGGGAGCTTGGCTAACTATGGCTACACCTTC
TRBD2,TRBV6-4,TRBJ2-3,.,CASSDSGGAPTDTQYF,TGTGCCAGCAGTGATAGCGGGGGGGCCCCCACAGATACGCAGTATTTT